The T cell receptor (beta chain) described here comes from a study of blood T cell repertoires in COVID-19. In the study overall: Whether acute or convalescent, the COVID-19 samples came from the United States, Italy and Spain. Sources were T cells, B-cell-depleted T cells, or PBMCs; the material itself was cDNA or gDNA.

Authors' processing steps: Researchers report that nucleated cell counts were estimated from reference gene primer amplification. The protocol was immunoSEQ multiplex PCR, while the TCRdb copy is restricted to in-frame clones and leaves out a portion. D and trimming were read from the DNA, whereas the V and J calls and clone size are those reported in that table. The table lists some 200,000 clones, approximately 86% of them singletons. V lost 5 bases to trimming and J lost 4 bases; unmatched junction nucleotides: 5. Germline V gene sequence: CDR1 SGHDN, CDR2 FVKESK. This CDR3 spans 13 amino acids. The rearrangement links TRBV14 to TRBJ2-7; TRBD1 matches 7 bases. Sample: peripheral blood. The sequence was collected from a man aged 40-50 years with active or convalescent COVID-19. Here the CDR3 DNA reads TGTGCCAGCAGCTACATGACAGGGTACGAGCAGTACTTC. Translating gives CASSYMTGYEQYF.